This is a list of T cell receptor beta chains from one sample in a study of CD8 T cells in Susac syndrome. MiXCR was run by TCRdb on the immunoSEQ multiplex PCR reads, yielding one entry per CDR3 protein. The sample includes approximately 120,000 distinct CDR3 sequences, just under 95% of them seen just once. The specimen was CD8+ T cells from PBMCs. The origin of the receptors is a human donor with Susac syndrome. The CDR3 runs from the conserved cysteine through the conserved F or W. Each record gives: D gene, J gene, V gene, clone size, CDR3 DNA, CDR3 protein. A D gene is named only where the DNA matches it firmly. Rows may omit the clone size; those that give it use once, few, many or a size class.

>.|TRBJ1-4|TRBV28|few
TGTGCCAGCAGTTTTCTCAGGGTAGGAGGTCATGAAAAACTGTTTTTT
CASSFLRVGGHEKLFF
>.|TRBJ2-5|TRBV19|once
TGTGCCAGTAGCTCGGACCCCCCAGAGACCCAGTACTTC
CASSSDPPETQYF
>TRBD1|TRBJ2-3|TRBV7-9|.
TGTGCCAGCGTGACCTCGGACAGGGCCACAGATACGCAGTATTTT
CASVTSDRATDTQYF
>.|TRBJ2-3|TRBV28|.
TGTGCCAGCACCCCCCAAGGGGGGACCCGCACAGATACGCAGTATTTT
CASTPQGGTRTDTQYF
>.|TRBJ2-4|TRBV28|.
TGTGCCAGCAGTTTCAGGGCCGCGGACATTCAGTACTTC
CASSFRAADIQYF
>TRBD2|TRBJ2-1|TRBV4-3|.
TGCGCCAGCACCCCGGGACTAGGCTACAATGAGCAGTTCTTC
CASTPGLGYNEQFF
>.|TRBJ1-1|TRBV20-1|once
TGCAGTGCTAGCGCGTACCCAGGGGAGGACACTGAAGCTTTCTTT
CSASAYPGEDTEAFF
>.|TRBJ2-7|TRBV10-3|.
TGTGCCATCAGTCCAGGCGGATCGGGCCTATACGAGCAGTACTTC
CAISPGGSGLYEQYF
>.|TRBJ1-2|TRBV6-5|.
TGTGCCAGCAGTTTGCGGACCGCTCTCTATGGCTACACCTTC
CASSLRTALYGYTF
>.|TRBJ2-2|TRBV25-1|.
TGTGCCAGCAGTCCGACGGAATACGGGGAGCTGTTTTTT
CASSPTEYGELFF
>.|TRBJ1-1|TRBV4-1|.
TGCGCCAGCAGCCAGGGAGGGACCACTGAAGCTTTCTTT
CASSQGGTTEAFF
>TRBD1|TRBJ2-5|TRBV19|once
TGTGCCAGCAGTGACAGGGCTCAAGAGACCCAGTACTTC
CASSDRAQETQYF
>.|TRBJ2-1|TRBV29-1|.
TGCAGCGTCGGGACAAATATCCGGTTCTTC
CSVGTNIRFF
>.|TRBJ2-2|TRBV4-1|.
TGCGCCAGCAGCCCAGGACTGACCACCGGGGAGCTGTTTTTT
CASSPGLTTGELFF
>.|TRBJ1-2|TRBV30|.
TGTGCCTGGAGTGTAGACTTCACGACGAGCTACACCTTC
CAWSVDFTTSYTF
>TRBD1|TRBJ2-5|TRBV7-9|once
TGTGCCAGCAGCTCCACAGGGGTGGCGCAAGAGACCCAGTACTTC
CASSSTGVAQETQYF
>.|TRBJ2-5|TRBV15|.
TGTGCCACCAGCAGAGATCAGAACACGTACCAAGAGACCCAGTACTTC
CATSRDQNTYQETQYF
>.|TRBJ1-1|TRBV29-1|.
TGCAGCGTAAAGGTTTTGGGCACTGAAGCTTTCTTT
CSVKVLGTEAFF
>TRBD2|TRBJ2-7|TRBV6-2/TRBV6-3|.
TGTGCCAGCAGTTACTCGATGGCGGGGGGGCCGCAGCAGTACTTC
CASSYSMAGGPQQYF
>.|TRBJ2-1|TRBV6-1|.
TGTGCCAGCAGTGAACGAGGGTACAATGAGCAGTTCTTC
CASSERGYNEQFF
>TRBD2|TRBJ2-1|TRBV5-6|.
TGTGCCAGCATCTGGGGGACTAGCGGCTCCTACAATGAGCAGTTCTTC
CASIWGTSGSYNEQFF
>.|TRBJ1-2|TRBV29-1|.
TGCAGCGCCCGAGTAAACAATAACTATGGCTACACCTTC
CSARVNNNYGYTF
>.|TRBJ1-1|TRBV7-9|.
TGTGCCAGCAGCCCCTCGGGCGTGGGCACTGAAGCTTTCTTT
CASSPSGVGTEAFF
>TRBD2|TRBJ2-7|TRBV6-5|.
TGTGCCAGCAGTTACTCCAGCGGGAGTGTATCCTACGAGCAGTACTTC
CASSYSSGSVSYEQYF
>.|TRBJ2-1|TRBV20-1|.
TGCAGTGCTAGAGATCTGCAGGACTCCTACAATGAGCAGTTCTTC
CSARDLQDSYNEQFF
>.|TRBJ2-6|TRBV12-3/TRBV12-4|few
TGTGCCAGCAGGTCTGGGGCCAACGTCCTGACTTTC
CASRSGANVLTF
>.|TRBJ2-2|TRBV12-3/TRBV12-4|.
TGTGCCAGCAGTCCTCCAACGAACACCGGGGAGCTGTTTTTT
CASSPPTNTGELFF
>.|TRBJ2-2|TRBV5-6|.
TGTGCCAGCCCTTGGACCGGGGAGCTGTTTTTT
CASPWTGELFF
>.|TRBJ2-3|TRBV12-3/TRBV12-4|.
TGTGCCAGCACCGACGGCGATACGCAGTATTTT
CASTDGDTQYF
>TRBD2|TRBJ2-4|TRBV5-6|.
TGTGCCAGCAGTTTTGGCAGCGGGGATGAACCTCTAGCCAAAAACATTCAGTACTTC
CASSFGSGDEPLAKNIQYF